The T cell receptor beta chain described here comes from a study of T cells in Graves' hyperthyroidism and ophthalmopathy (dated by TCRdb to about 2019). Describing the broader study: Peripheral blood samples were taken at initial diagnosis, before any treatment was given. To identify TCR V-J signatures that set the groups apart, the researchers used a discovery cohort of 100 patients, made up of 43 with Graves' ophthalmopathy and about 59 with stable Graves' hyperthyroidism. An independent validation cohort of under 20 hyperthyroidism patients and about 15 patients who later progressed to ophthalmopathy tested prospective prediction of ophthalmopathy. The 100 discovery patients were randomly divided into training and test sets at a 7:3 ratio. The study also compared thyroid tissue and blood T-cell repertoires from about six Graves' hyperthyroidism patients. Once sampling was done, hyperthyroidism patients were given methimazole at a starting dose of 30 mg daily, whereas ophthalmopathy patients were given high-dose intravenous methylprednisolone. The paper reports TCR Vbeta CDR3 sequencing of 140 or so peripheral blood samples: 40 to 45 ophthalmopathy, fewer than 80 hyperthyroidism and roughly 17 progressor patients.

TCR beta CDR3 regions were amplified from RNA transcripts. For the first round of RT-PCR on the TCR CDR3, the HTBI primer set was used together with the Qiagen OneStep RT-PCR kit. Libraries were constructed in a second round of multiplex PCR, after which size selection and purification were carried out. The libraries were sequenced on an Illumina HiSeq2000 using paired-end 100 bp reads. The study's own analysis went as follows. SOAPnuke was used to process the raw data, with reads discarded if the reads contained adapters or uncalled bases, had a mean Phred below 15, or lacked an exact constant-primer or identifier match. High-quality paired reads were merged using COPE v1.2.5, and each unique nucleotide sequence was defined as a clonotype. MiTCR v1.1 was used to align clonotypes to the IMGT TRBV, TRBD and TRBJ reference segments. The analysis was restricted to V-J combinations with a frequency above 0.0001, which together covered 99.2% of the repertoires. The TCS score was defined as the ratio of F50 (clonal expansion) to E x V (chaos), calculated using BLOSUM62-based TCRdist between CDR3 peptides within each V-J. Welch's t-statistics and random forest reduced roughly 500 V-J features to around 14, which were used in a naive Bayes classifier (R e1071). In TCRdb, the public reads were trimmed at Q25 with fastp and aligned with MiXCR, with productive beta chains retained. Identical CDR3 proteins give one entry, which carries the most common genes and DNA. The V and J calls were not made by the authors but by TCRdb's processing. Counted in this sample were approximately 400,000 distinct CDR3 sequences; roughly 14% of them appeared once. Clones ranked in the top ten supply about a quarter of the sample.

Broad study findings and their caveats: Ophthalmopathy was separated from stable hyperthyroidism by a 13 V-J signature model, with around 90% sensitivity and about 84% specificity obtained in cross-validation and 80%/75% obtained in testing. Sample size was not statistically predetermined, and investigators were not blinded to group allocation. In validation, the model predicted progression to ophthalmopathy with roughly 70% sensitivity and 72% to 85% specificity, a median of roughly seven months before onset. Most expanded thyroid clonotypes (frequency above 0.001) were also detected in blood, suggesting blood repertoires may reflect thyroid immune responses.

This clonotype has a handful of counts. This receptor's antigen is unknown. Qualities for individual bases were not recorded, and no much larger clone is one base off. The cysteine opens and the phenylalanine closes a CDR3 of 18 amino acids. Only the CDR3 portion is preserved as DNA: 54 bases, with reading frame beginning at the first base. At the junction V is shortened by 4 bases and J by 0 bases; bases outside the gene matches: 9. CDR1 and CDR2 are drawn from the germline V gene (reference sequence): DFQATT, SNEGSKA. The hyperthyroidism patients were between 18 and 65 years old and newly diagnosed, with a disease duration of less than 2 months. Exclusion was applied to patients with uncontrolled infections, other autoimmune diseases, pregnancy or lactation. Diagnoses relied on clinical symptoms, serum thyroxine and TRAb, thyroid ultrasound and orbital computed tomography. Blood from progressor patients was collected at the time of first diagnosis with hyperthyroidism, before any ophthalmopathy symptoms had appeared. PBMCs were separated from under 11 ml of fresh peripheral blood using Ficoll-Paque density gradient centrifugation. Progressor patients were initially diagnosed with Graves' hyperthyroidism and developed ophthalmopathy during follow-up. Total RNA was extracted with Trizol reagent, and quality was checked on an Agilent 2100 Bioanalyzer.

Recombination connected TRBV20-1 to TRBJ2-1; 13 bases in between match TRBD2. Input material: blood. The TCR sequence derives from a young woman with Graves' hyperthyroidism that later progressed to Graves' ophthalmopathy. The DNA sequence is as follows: TGCAGTGCTACCGGGACTAGCGGGACGGGAAGCTCCTACAATGAGCAGTTCTTC. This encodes CSATGTSGTGSSYNEQFF.